Listed below are T cell receptor beta chains from one sample, sequenced in a study of blood T cell repertoires in COVID-19. Only in-frame clones appear in the TCRdb table, and some are missing; sequencing was by immunoSEQ multiplex PCR. In the table there are around 250,000 clones, 75% to 90% of which are singletons. What was sequenced was PBMCs or T cells enriched from blood (not recorded which). Receptor source: a woman aged 30 to 39 who had recovered from COVID-19. The CDR3 runs from the conserved cysteine through the conserved F or W. A D gene is named only where the DNA matches it firmly. Size is omitted from some rows. Given values are once, few, many or a class for expanded clones.

CDR3 length	V gene	J gene	clone size	D gene	CDR3 DNA	CDR3 protein
16	TRBV7-2	TRBJ1-5	.	TRBD1	TGTGCCAGCAGCTTTTTTCCCGGGGACAGGGCTCAGCCCCAGCATTTT	CASSFFPGDRAQPQHF
14	TRBV5-5	TRBJ2-2	.	.	TGTGCCAGCAGCTTGGATCTAGACCCCGGGGAGCTGTTTTTT	CASSLDLDPGELFF
14	TRBV6-5	TRBJ2-2	.	TRBD1	TGTGCCAGCAGCCCCAGGGGGCGTTCCGGGGAGCTGTTTTTT	CASSPRGRSGELFF
13	TRBV27	TRBJ1-6	.	.	TGTGCCAGCAGTTCACAGAATAATTCACCCCTCCACTTT	CASSSQNNSPLHF
17	TRBV18	TRBJ2-5	once	TRBD2	TGTGCCAGCTCACCAAGGACTGCGGGAGGGGATCAAGAGACCCAGTACTTC	CASSPRTAGGDQETQYF
15	TRBV4-3	TRBJ1-2	.	.	TGCGCCAGCAGCCAAGGAACAGGGTCTAACTATGGCTACACCTTC	CASSQGTGSNYGYTF
15	TRBV19	TRBJ2-7	.	TRBD2	TGTGCCAGTAGTATCAAGCGGGAGGTCGGTTACGAGCAGTACTTC	CASSIKREVGYEQYF
13	TRBV27	TRBJ1-5	.	.	TGTGCCAGCAGTTTTGGAGGGAATCAGCCCCAGCATTTT	CASSFGGNQPQHF
15	TRBV18	TRBJ2-7	.	TRBD1	TGTGCCAGCTCACCACAACAGGGGGCAACCTACGAGCAGTACTTC	CASSPQQGATYEQYF
14	TRBV9	TRBJ2-5	.	.	TGTGCCAGCAGCGTCCAAGCGGTGCAAGAGACCCAGTACTTC	CASSVQAVQETQYF
15	TRBV5-1	TRBJ2-1	.	.	TGCGCCAGCAGCCCGCTAGGGGTTCTCTACAATGAGCAGTTCTTC	CASSPLGVLYNEQFF
16	TRBV27	TRBJ1-2	.	TRBD1	TGTGCCAGCAGTTTCACCCTCCCCGGGACAGGGTCACCCTACACCTTC	CASSFTLPGTGSPYTF
15	TRBV6-5	TRBJ1-2	.	.	TGTGCCAGCAGTCCCAATAACCCCGGGACATATGGCTACACCTTC	CASSPNNPGTYGYTF
14	TRBV28	TRBJ1-5	.	.	TGTGCCAGTTGGGAGGGAGGGACCAATCAGCCCCAGCATTTT	CASWEGGTNQPQHF
17	TRBV9	TRBJ1-3	.	.	TGTGCCAGCAGCGCCCTCCTGGGAGGTCAGACTGGAAACACCATATATTTT	CASSALLGGQTGNTIYF
14	TRBV5-1	TRBJ1-2	.	TRBD1	TGCGCCAGCAGCATGGGACAGGGGGCTTATGGCTACACCTTC	CASSMGQGAYGYTF
16	TRBV7-2	TRBJ2-1	.	TRBD2	TGTGCCAGCAGCCCGACTAGCGGTGGGGTCTACAATGAGCAGTTCTTC	CASSPTSGGVYNEQFF